This T cell receptor (beta chain) was obtained from a study of T-cell memory formation after mild COVID-19. For the study at large: TCR clusters largely stayed donor specific. Findings and caveats of the study: Clones contracting across day 15 to 85 had a balanced CD4/CD8 profile; later expanding clones leaned CD4+. A subset of responding clones appeared in pre-infection memory, suggesting cross-reactive memory joined.

The ends were cut back, 4 bases at V and 9 bases at J, with 10 bases in the middle. The CDR3 runs 12 residues. TCR alpha and TCR beta cDNA libraries carrying sample barcodes and UMIs came from 5'RACE with constant-segment primers. TCRdb ran MiXCR on the 5' RACE reads and lists one entry per CDR3 protein. The data show hundreds of thousands of distinct CDR3 sequences, about a fifth seen once. Ten or more counts support this clonotype. Antigen specificity is unknown. This TCR was sampled from an adult woman who had mild COVID-19 (a few samples of this study predate the infection). Cell type and time point are not known. The chain employs TRBV12-3 or TRBV12-4 and TRBJ2-4; D call uncertain. The sequencing sample was made of PBMCs or a T cell subset sorted from them (not recorded which). CDR3 sequence: CASSSGATIQYF. CDR3 nucleotide sequence: TGTGCCAGCAGTTCGGGCGCGACCATTCAGTACTTC.